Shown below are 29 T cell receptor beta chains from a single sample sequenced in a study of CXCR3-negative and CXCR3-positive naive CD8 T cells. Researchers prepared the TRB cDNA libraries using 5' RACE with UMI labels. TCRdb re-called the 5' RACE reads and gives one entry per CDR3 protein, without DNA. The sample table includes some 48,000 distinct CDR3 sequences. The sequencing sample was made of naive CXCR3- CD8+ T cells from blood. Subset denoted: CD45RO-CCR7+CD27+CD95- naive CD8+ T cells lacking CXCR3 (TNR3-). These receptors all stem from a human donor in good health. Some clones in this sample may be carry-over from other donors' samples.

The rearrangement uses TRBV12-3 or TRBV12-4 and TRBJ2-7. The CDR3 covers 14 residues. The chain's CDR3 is CASSLTDRSYEQYF.

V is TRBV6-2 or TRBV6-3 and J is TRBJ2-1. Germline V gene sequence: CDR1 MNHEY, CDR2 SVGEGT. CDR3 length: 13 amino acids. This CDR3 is CASSSTGYNEQFF.

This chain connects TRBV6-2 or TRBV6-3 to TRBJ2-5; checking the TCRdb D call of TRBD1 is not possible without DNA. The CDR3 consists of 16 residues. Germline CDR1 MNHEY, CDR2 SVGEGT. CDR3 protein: CASSYESGLGVETQYF.

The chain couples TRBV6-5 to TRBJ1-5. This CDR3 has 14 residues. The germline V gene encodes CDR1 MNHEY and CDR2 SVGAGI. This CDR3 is CASSLGRINQPQHF.

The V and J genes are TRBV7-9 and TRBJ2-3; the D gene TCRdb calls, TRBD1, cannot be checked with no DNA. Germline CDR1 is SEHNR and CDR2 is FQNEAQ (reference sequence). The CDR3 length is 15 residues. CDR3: CASSRDRVSTDTQYF. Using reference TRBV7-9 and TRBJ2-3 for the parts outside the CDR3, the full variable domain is DTGVSQNPRHKITKRGQNVTFRCDPISEHNRLYWYRQTLGQGPEFLTYFQNEAQLEKSRLLSDRFSAERPKGSFSTLEIQRTEQGDSAMYLCASSRDRVSTDTQYFGPGTRLTVL.

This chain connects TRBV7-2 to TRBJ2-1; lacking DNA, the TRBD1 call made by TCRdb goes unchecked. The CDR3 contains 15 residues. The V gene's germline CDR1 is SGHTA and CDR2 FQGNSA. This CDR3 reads CATNSGREFYNEQFF.

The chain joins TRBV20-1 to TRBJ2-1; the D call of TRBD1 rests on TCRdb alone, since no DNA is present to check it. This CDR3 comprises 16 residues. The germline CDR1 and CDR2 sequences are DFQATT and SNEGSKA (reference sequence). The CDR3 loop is CSARVARGAKDNEQFF.

CDR3 loop: CASTMAGGLYNEQFF. V usage is TRBV27 and J usage is TRBJ2-1; lacking DNA, the TRBD2 call made by TCRdb goes unchecked. CDR1 and CDR2 (germline): MNHEY, SMNVEV (reference sequence). CDR3 size: 15 residues.

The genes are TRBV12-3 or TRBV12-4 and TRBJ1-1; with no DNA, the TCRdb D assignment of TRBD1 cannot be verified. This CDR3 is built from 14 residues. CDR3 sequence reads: CASRYGTGYTEAFF.

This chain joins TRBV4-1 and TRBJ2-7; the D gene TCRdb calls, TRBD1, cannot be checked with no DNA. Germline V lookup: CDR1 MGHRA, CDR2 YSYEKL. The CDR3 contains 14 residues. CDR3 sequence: CASSQWDGAGEQYF.

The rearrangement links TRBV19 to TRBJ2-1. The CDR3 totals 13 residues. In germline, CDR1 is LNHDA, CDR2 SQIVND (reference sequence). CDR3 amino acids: CASSMDSYNEQFF. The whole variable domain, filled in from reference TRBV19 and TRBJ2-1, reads DGGITQSPKYLFRKEGQNVTLSCEQNLNHDAMYWYRQDPGQGLRLIYYSQIVNDFQKGDIAEGYSVSREKKESFPLTVTSAQKNPTAFYLCASSMDSYNEQFFGPGTRLTVL.

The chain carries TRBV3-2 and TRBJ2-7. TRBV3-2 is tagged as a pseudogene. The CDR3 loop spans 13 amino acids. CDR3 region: CASSQNYSYEQYF.

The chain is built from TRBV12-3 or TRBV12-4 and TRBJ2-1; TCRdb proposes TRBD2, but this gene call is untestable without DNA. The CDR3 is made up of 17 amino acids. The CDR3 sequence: CASSLRGDLGYHNEQFF.

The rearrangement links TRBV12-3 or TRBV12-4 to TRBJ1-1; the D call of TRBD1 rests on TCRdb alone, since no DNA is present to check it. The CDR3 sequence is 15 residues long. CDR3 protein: CASSLGWDLNTEAFF.

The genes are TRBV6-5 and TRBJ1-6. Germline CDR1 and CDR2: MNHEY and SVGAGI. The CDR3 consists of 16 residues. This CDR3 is CASSYSNGEVTSPLHF.

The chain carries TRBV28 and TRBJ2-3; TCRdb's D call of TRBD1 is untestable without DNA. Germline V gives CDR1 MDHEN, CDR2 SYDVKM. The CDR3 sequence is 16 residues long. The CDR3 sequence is CASSSGGYTSTDTQYF. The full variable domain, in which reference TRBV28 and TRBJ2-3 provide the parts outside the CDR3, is DVKVTQSSRYLVKRTGEKVFLECVQDMDHENMFWYRQDPGLGLRLIYFSYDVKMKEKGDIPEGYSVSREKKERFSLILESASTNQTSMYLCASSSGGYTSTDTQYFGPGTRLTVL.

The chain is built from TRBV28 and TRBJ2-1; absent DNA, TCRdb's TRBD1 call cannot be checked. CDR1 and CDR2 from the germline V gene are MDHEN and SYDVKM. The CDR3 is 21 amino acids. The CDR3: CASSRPVLGSLSPTQNNEQFF.

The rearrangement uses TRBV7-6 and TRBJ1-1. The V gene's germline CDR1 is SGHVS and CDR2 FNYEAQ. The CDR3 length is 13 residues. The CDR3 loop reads CASSLGGGREAFF. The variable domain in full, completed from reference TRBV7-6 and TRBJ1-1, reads GAGVSQSPRYKVTKRGQDVALRCDPISGHVSLYWYRQALGQGPEFLTYFNYEAQQDKSGLPNDRFSAERPEGSISTLTIQRTEQRDSAMYRCASSLGGGREAFFGQGTRLTVV.

This CDR3 is CASSPIPGNGQPQHF. V and J are TRBV27 and TRBJ1-5; TCRdb reports TRBD1, a call that lacks DNA to check it against. CDR3 length: 15 amino acids. Germline CDR1 is MNHEY and CDR2 is SMNVEV (reference sequence).

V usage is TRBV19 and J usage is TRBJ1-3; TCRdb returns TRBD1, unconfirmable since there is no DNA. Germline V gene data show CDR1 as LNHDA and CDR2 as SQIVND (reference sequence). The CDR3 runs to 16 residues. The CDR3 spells CASSISARGSGNTIYF.

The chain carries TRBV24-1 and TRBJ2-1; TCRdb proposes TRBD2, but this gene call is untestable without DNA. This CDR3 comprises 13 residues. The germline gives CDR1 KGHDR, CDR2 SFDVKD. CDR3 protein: CATGSSAYNEQFF.

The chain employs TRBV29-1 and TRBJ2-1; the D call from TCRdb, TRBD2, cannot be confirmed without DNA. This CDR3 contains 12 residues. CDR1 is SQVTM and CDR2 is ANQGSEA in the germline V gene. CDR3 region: CSVELVVDEQFF.

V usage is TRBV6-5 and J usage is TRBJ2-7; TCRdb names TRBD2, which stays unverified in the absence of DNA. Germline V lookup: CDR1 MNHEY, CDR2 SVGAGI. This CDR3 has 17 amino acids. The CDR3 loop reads CASSYWPSGSVDYEQYF.

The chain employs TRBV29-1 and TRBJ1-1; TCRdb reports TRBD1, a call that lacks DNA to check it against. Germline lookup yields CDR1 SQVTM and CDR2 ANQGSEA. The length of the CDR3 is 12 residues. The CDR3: CSVVRSGVEAFF.

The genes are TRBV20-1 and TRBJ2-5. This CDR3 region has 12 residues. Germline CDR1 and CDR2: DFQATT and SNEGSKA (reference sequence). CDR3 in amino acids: CSASTGQETQYF.

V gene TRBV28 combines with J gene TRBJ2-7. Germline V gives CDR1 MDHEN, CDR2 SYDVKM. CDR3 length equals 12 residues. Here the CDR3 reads CASSDGAYEQYF.

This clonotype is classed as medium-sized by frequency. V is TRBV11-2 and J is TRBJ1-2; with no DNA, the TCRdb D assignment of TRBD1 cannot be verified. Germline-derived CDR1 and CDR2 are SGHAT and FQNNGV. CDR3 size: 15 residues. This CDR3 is CASSYLGGADYGYTF.

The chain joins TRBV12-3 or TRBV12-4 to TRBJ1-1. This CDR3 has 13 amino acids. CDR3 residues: CASSLFLNTEAFF.

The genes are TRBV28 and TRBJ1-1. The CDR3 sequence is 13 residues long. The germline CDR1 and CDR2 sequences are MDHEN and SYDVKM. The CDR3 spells CATYWGMNTEAFF. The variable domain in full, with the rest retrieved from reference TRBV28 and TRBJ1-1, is DVKVTQSSRYLVKRTGEKVFLECVQDMDHENMFWYRQDPGLGLRLIYFSYDVKMKEKGDIPEGYSVSREKKERFSLILESASTNQTSMYLCATYWGMNTEAFFGQGTRLTVV.